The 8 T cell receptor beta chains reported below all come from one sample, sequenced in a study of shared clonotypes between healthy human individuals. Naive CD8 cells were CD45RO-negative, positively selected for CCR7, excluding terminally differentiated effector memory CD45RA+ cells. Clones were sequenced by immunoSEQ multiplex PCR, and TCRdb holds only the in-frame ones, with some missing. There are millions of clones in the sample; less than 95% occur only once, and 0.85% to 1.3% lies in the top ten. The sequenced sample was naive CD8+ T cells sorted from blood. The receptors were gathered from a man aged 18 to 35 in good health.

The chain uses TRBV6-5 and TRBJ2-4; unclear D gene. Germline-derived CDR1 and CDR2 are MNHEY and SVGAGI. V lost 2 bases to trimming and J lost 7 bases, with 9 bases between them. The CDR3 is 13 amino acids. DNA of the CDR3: TGTGCCAGCAGTTACGGGGAATGGAACATTCAGTACTTC. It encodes CASSYGEWNIQYF.

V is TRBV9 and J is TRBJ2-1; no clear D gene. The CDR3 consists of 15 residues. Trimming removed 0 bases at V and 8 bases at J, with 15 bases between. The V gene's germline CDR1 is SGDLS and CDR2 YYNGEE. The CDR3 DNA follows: TGTGCCAGCAGCGTAGACGGCAGGCCGGTCGATGAGCAGTTCTTC. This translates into CASSVDGRPVDEQFF. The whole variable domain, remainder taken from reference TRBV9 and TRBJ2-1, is DSGVTQTPKHLITATGQRVTLRCSPRSGDLSVYWYQQSLDQGLQFLIQYYNGEERAKGNILERFSAQQFPDLHSELNLSSLELGDSALYFCASSVDGRPVDEQFFGPGTRLTVL.

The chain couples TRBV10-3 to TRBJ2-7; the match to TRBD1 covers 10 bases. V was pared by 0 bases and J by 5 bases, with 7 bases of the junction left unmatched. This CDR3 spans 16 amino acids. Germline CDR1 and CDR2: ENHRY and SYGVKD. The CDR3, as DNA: TGTGCCATCAGTGAGTCGCAGTTCGGGACAGGGGACGAGCAGTACTTC. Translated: CAISESQFGTGDEQYF.

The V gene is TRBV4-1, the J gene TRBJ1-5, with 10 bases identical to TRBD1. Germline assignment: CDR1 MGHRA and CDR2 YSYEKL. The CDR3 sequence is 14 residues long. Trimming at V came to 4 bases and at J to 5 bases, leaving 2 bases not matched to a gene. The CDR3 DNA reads TGCGCCAGCAGCCCGGGACAGGGGTATCAGCCCCAGCATTTT. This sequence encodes CASSPGQGYQPQHF.

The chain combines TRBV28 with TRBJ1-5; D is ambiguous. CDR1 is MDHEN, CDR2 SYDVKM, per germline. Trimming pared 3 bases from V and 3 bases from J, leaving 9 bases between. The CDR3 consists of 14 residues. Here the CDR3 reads CASSFRQYNQPQHF. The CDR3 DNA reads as TGTGCCAGCAGTTTCCGCCAATACAATCAGCCCCAGCATTTT.

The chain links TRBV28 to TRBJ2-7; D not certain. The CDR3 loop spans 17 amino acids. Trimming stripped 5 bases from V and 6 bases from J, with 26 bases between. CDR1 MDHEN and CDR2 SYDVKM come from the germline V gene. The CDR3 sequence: CASSGAGQTLASAEQYF. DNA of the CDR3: TGTGCCAGCAGTGGAGCCGGGCAGACCCTCGCCTCTGCCGAGCAGTACTTC.

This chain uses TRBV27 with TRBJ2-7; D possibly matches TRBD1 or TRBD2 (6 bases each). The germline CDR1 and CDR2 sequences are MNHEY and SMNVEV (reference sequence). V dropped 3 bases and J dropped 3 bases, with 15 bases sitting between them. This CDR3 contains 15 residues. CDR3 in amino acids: CASSLGLQQGYEQYF. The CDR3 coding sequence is TGTGCCAGCAGTTTGGGACTGCAACAGGGCTACGAGCAGTACTTC.

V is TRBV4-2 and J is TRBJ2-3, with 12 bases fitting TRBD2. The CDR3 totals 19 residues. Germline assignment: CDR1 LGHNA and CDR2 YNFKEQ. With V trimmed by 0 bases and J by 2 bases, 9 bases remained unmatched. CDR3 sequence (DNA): TGTGCCAGCAGCCAAGACGCTAGCGGGGGGGCCACATCCACAGATACGCAGTATTTT. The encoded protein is CASSQDASGGATSTDTQYF.